This T cell receptor (beta chain) appears in the sequencing data of a study of response to subunit inactivated influenza vaccine. Findings and caveats of the study: The authors suggested that every seasonal influenza vaccination recruits few new T cells.

This CDR3 is built from 15 residues. V was shortened by 1 base and J by 1 base, with 10 bases between the two germline ends. TCRdb processed the RT-PCR reads anew with MiXCR; each CDR3 protein has one entry. The table lists 150,000 or so distinct CDR3 sequences, 11% of them singletons, with about an eighth in the top ten. This clonotype was picked up many times. The antigen is not known. Sequenced here: non-naive T cells sorted from PBMCs, sampled roughly 6 weeks after vaccination. The sequence was collected from a man in his forties or fifties who received an inactivated influenza vaccine. The rearrangement joins TRBV12-3 or TRBV12-4 to TRBJ1-1, with D perhaps TRBD1 (6 bases). This CDR3 is CASSLEAGANTEAFF. The CDR3 nucleotides are TGTGCCAGCAGTTTAGAGGCAGGGGCGAACACTGAAGCTTTCTTT.